This T cell receptor (beta chain) comes out of a study of cytomegalovirus exposure and HLA in healthy donors. Study results and limitations: Prediction of most subjects' HLA-A and HLA-B alleles by TCR beta sequences was reportedly accurate. Reports indicated that the classifier achieved high specificity and sensitivity in diagnosing cytomegalovirus status.

The PCR used 60 Vbeta and 13 Jbeta primers. Profiling relied on immunoSEQ multiplex PCR, and the TCRdb table lists in-frame clones only, not all of them. The table has some 200,000 clones, around 85% seen once. This clone was seen a handful of times. The antigen remains undetermined. The J segment lost 3 bases and the V segment lost 1 base, leaving 5 bases of the junction unmatched. Germline values: CDR1 SNHLY, CDR2 FYNNEI. This CDR3 spans 15 amino acids. Sequencing was done on a sample of PBMCs. The V call is TRBV2, the J call TRBJ2-5; 7 nucleotides match TRBD2. The TCR comes from a middle-aged man in good health and CMV-seronegative. The CDR3 DNA is TGTGCCAGCAGTGAAGTCGGGCTAGCGGAAGAGACCCAGTACTTC. Encoded protein: CASSEVGLAEETQYF.